This TCR beta chain was sequenced during a study of T cell changes during pregnancy in multiple sclerosis. Data came from immunoSEQ multiplex PCR; TCRdb stores just in-frame clones and leaves some out. Here the sample spans about 77,000 clones, around 91% being singletons. V was trimmed by 0 bases and J by 6 bases, leaving 11 bases between them. Germline V gene sequence: CDR1 MNHEY, CDR2 SVGAGI. This CDR3 region has 14 residues. The rearrangement joins TRBV6-5 to TRBJ1-1, with D hard to call. Sample: peripheral blood, taken before pregnancy. This receptor was taken from a female donor with multiple sclerosis, enrolled in a pregnancy study. CDR3 sequence reads: CASSYSRHGAEAFF. CDR3 coding DNA: TGTGCCAGCAGTTACTCGAGGCACGGGGCTGAAGCTTTCTTT.